A selection of T cell receptor beta chains follows, all from one sample in a study of cytomegalovirus exposure and HLA in healthy donors. The method was immunoSEQ multiplex PCR; TCRdb's version includes in-frame clones alone and lacks a portion of them. In the table there are approximately 140,000 clones, around 80% of which are singletons. The sequenced sample was PBMCs. The receptors stem from a man in his forties in good health and CMV-seropositive. The CDR3 runs from the conserved cysteine through the conserved F or W. Fields, in order: clone size, CDR3 length, J gene, V gene, D gene, CDR3 protein, CDR3 DNA. The D gene is left open where the match is weak. Only some rows state a clone size, as once, few, many or a class for expanded clones.

clone_size: NA; cdr3_length: 12; j_call: TRBJ1-3; v_call: TRBV19; d_call: NA; cdr3_aa: CASSTGVNTIYF; cdr3_nt: TGTGCCAGTAGTACCGGGGTAAACACCATATATTTT
clone_size: NA; cdr3_length: 13; j_call: TRBJ2-3; v_call: TRBV30; d_call: NA; cdr3_aa: CAWSLRGTDTQYF; cdr3_nt: TGTGCCTGGAGTCTGCGGGGCACAGATACGCAGTATTTT
clone_size: NA; cdr3_length: 13; j_call: TRBJ1-6; v_call: TRBV13; d_call: NA; cdr3_aa: CASSPGKVVPLHF; cdr3_nt: TGTGCCAGCAGCCCGGGGAAGGTCGTACCCCTCCACTTT
clone_size: once; cdr3_length: 14; j_call: TRBJ2-1; v_call: TRBV19; d_call: NA; cdr3_aa: CASSQALNYNEQFF; cdr3_nt: TGTGCCAGTAGCCAAGCTTTAAACTACAATGAGCAGTTCTTC
clone_size: NA; cdr3_length: 13; j_call: TRBJ1-2; v_call: TRBV2; d_call: NA; cdr3_aa: CASTLNRNYGYTF; cdr3_nt: TGTGCCAGCACCTTAAACAGGAACTATGGCTACACCTTC
clone_size: NA; cdr3_length: 13; j_call: TRBJ1-1; v_call: TRBV6-5; d_call: NA; cdr3_aa: CASSYSQVEEAFF; cdr3_nt: TGTGCCAGCAGTTACTCACAGGTTGAGGAAGCTTTCTTT
clone_size: NA; cdr3_length: 15; j_call: TRBJ2-5; v_call: TRBV6-5; d_call: NA; cdr3_aa: CASSNWQESKETQYF; cdr3_nt: TGTGCCAGCAGTAACTGGCAGGAATCAAAAGAGACCCAGTACTTC
clone_size: NA; cdr3_length: 17; j_call: TRBJ2-7; v_call: TRBV27; d_call: TRBD2; cdr3_aa: CASSLSRLAVSTYEQYF; cdr3_nt: TGTGCCAGCAGTTTATCGAGGCTAGCGGTTTCAACCTACGAGCAGTACTTC
clone_size: NA; cdr3_length: 14; j_call: TRBJ1-5; v_call: TRBV6-1; d_call: TRBD1; cdr3_aa: CASRTGTVYQPQHF; cdr3_nt: TGTGCCAGCAGGACCGGGACAGTTTATCAGCCCCAGCATTTT
clone_size: NA; cdr3_length: 13; j_call: TRBJ2-7; v_call: TRBV5-1; d_call: NA; cdr3_aa: CASSWDTPYEQYF; cdr3_nt: TGCGCCAGCAGCTGGGACACCCCCTACGAGCAGTACTTC
clone_size: NA; cdr3_length: 13; j_call: TRBJ1-1; v_call: TRBV2; d_call: NA; cdr3_aa: CASSGRPVTEAFF; cdr3_nt: TGTGCCAGCAGTGGCCGCCCGGTCACTGAAGCTTTCTTT
clone_size: few; cdr3_length: 15; j_call: TRBJ1-2; v_call: TRBV7-8; d_call: NA; cdr3_aa: CASSPPGRANYGYTF; cdr3_nt: TGTGCCAGCAGCCCCCCCGGGAGGGCCAACTATGGCTACACCTTC
clone_size: NA; cdr3_length: 13; j_call: TRBJ2-7; v_call: TRBV4-1; d_call: NA; cdr3_aa: CASSQTLGSEQYF; cdr3_nt: TGCGCCAGCAGCCAAACTCTGGGCAGCGAGCAGTACTTC
clone_size: NA; cdr3_length: 14; j_call: TRBJ2-7; v_call: TRBV6-5; d_call: TRBD2; cdr3_aa: CASSYGTRSHEQYF; cdr3_nt: TGTGCCAGCAGTTACGGGACTAGGTCCCACGAGCAGTACTTC
clone_size: NA; cdr3_length: 15; j_call: TRBJ2-7; v_call: TRBV11-3; d_call: NA; cdr3_aa: CASSLTGTLSYEQYF; cdr3_nt: TGTGCCAGCAGCTTAACCGGGACACTCTCCTACGAGCAGTACTTC
clone_size: NA; cdr3_length: 17; j_call: TRBJ2-7; v_call: TRBV4-3; d_call: TRBD2; cdr3_aa: CASSPGTSGGASYEQYF; cdr3_nt: TGCGCCAGCAGCCCCGGGACTAGCGGGGGTGCCTCCTACGAGCAGTACTTC
clone_size: few; cdr3_length: 16; j_call: TRBJ2-7; v_call: TRBV28; d_call: NA; cdr3_aa: CASSLGAGRSSYEQYF; cdr3_nt: TGTGCCAGCAGTTTAGGAGCAGGGCGAAGCTCCTACGAGCAGTACTTC
clone_size: NA; cdr3_length: 16; j_call: TRBJ1-5; v_call: TRBV18; d_call: TRBD1; cdr3_aa: CASSQGTGVGNQPQHF; cdr3_nt: TGTGCCAGCTCACAAGGGACAGGGGTAGGTAATCAGCCCCAGCATTTT
clone_size: NA; cdr3_length: 14; j_call: TRBJ1-5; v_call: TRBV28; d_call: TRBD1; cdr3_aa: CASSLGQGNQPQHF; cdr3_nt: TGTGCCAGCAGTTTAGGACAGGGCAATCAGCCCCAGCATTTT
clone_size: NA; cdr3_length: 19; j_call: TRBJ2-3; v_call: TRBV13; d_call: TRBD1; cdr3_aa: CASSSRRDRGRARADTQYF; cdr3_nt: TGTGCCAGCAGCTCACGCCGGGACAGGGGGCGGGCCAGGGCAGATACGCAGTATTTT
clone_size: NA; cdr3_length: 15; j_call: TRBJ2-7; v_call: TRBV7-6; d_call: TRBD2; cdr3_aa: CASSPSSGTAREQYF; cdr3_nt: TGTGCCAGCAGCCCCAGCAGCGGGACCGCCAGGGAGCAGTACTTC
clone_size: NA; cdr3_length: 16; j_call: TRBJ2-7; v_call: TRBV5-1; d_call: NA; cdr3_aa: CASSLAVGTTTYEQYF; cdr3_nt: TGCGCCAGCAGCTTGGCCGTAGGGACAACGACCTACGAGCAGTACTTC
clone_size: few; cdr3_length: 13; j_call: TRBJ2-1; v_call: TRBV29-1; d_call: TRBD2; cdr3_aa: CSVGTSPYNEQFF; cdr3_nt: TGCAGCGTTGGGACTAGCCCCTACAATGAGCAGTTCTTC
clone_size: NA; cdr3_length: 13; j_call: TRBJ2-5; v_call: TRBV2; d_call: TRBD2; cdr3_aa: CASSVVGGETQYF; cdr3_nt: TGTGCCAGCAGTGTGGTCGGGGGGGAGACCCAGTACTTC
clone_size: NA; cdr3_length: 15; j_call: TRBJ2-3; v_call: TRBV27; d_call: NA; cdr3_aa: CASSPSMGRRDTQYF; cdr3_nt: TGTGCCAGCAGTCCCTCCATGGGGAGGAGAGATACGCAGTATTTT
clone_size: once; cdr3_length: 15; j_call: TRBJ2-5; v_call: TRBV6-5; d_call: NA; cdr3_aa: CASSYSTARSQTQYF; cdr3_nt: TGTGCCAGCAGTTACTCTACTGCGCGGAGTCAGACCCAGTACTTC
clone_size: NA; cdr3_length: 13; j_call: TRBJ1-5; v_call: TRBV10-1; d_call: NA; cdr3_aa: CASSESGAQPQHF; cdr3_nt: TGCGCCAGCAGTGAGAGTGGGGCCCAGCCCCAGCATTTT
clone_size: NA; cdr3_length: 14; j_call: TRBJ2-7; v_call: TRBV5-6; d_call: TRBD1; cdr3_aa: CASSPKGRGREQYF; cdr3_nt: TGTGCCAGCAGCCCCAAGGGTAGGGGGCGGGAGCAGTACTTC